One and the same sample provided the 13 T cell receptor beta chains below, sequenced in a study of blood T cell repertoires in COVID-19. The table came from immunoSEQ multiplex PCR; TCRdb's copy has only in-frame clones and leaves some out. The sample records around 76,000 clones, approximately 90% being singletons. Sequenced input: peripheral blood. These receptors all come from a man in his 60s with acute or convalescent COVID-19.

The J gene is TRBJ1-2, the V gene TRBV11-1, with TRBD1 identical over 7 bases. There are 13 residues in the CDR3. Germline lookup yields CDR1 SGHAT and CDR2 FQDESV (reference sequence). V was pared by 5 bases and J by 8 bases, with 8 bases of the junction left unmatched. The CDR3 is CASSLTTGQGYTF. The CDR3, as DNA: TGTGCCAGCAGCCTAACGACAGGGCAGGGCTACACCTTC.

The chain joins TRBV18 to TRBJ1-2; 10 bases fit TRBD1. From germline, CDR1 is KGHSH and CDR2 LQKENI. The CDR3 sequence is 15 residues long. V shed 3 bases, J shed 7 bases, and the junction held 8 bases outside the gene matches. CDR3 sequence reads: CASSPLGQGVSGYTF. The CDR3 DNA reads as TGTGCCAGCTCACCCCTAGGACAGGGGGTTTCTGGCTACACCTTC. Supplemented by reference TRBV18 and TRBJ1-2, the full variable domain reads NAGVMQNPRHLVRRRGQEARLRCSPMKGHSHVYWYRQLPEEGLKFMVYLQKENIIDESGMPKERFSAEFPKEGPSILRIQQVVRGDSAAYFCASSPLGQGVSGYTFGSGTRLTVV.

CDR3 bases: TGTGCCAGTAGGGTAAACAGGGGTAGCAATCAGCCCCAGCATTTT. This gives the protein CASRVNRGSNQPQHF. The chain uses TRBV19 and TRBJ1-5, with 7 bases fitting TRBD1. The germline V gene encodes CDR1 LNHDA and CDR2 SQIVND (reference sequence). Trimming removed 6 bases from V and 0 bases from J; junction bases left unmatched: 5. The CDR3 contains 15 residues.

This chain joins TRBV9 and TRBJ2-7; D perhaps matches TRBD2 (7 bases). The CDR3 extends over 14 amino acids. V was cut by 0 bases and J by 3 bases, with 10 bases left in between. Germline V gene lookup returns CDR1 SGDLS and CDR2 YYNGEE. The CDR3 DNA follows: TGTGCCAGCAGCGTAGGAGGGGGGGGCTACGAGCAGTACTTC. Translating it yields CASSVGGGGYEQYF.

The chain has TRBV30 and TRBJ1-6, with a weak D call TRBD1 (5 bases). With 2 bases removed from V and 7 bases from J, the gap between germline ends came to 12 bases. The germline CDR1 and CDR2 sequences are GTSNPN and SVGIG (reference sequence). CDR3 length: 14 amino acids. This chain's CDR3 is CAWSWSQGNSPLHF. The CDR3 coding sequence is TGTGCCTGGAGTTGGAGTCAGGGAAATTCACCCCTCCACTTT.

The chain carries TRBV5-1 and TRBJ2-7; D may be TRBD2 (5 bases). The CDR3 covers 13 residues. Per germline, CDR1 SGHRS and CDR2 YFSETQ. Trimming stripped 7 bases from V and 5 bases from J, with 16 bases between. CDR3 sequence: CASSTTTDHEQYF. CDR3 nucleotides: TGCGCCAGCTCGACTACTACTGACCACGAGCAGTACTTC.

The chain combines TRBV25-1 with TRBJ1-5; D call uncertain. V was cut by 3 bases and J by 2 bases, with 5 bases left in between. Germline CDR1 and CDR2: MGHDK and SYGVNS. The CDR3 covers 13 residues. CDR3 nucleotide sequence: TGTGCCAGCAGTGAGCGGGGCAATCAGCCCCAGCATTTT. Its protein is CASSERGNQPQHF.

In DNA form, the CDR3 reads TGTGCCAGCAGCTTAGGGACAGGGGGCCCTCATCGAGGAGATACGCAGTATTTT. Encoded protein: CASSLGTGGPHRGDTQYF. The chain is built from TRBV7-2 and TRBJ2-3; TRBD1 matches at 11 bases. After removal of 1 base from V and 5 bases from J, the junction contained 11 bases not matched to a gene. The CDR3 is 18 amino acids. Germline loops: CDR1 SGHTA, CDR2 FQGNSA.

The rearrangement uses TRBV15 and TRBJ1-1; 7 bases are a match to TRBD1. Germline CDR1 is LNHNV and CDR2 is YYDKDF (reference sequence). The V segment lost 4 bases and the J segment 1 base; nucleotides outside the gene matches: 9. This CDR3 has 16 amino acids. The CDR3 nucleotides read TGTGCCACCAGCACCCGGACAGGCGGGCGGAACACTGAAGCTTTCTTT. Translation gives CATSTRTGGRNTEAFF.

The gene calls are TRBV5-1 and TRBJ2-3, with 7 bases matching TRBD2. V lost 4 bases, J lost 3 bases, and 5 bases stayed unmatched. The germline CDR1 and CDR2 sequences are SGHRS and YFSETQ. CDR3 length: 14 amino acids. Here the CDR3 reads CASSTAGGTDTQYF. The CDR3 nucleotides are TGCGCCAGCAGCACTGCCGGGGGGACAGATACGCAGTATTTT.

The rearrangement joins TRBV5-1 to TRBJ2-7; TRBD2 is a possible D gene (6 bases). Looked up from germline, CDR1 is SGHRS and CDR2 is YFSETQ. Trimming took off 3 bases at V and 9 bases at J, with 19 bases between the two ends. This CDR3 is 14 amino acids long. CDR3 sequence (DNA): TGCGCCAGCAGCTATACCTACGGGGACTCAGGGCAGTACTTC. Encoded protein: CASSYTYGDSGQYF.

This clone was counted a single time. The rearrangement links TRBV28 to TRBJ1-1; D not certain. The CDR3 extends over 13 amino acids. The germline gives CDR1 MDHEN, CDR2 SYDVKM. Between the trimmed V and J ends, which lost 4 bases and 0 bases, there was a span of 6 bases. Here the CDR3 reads CASSSSLNTEAFF. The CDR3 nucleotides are TGTGCCAGCAGTTCAAGCTTGAACACTGAAGCTTTCTTT. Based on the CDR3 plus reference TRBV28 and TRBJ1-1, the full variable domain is DVKVTQSSRYLVKRTGEKVFLECVQDMDHENMFWYRQDPGLGLRLIYFSYDVKMKEKGDIPEGYSVSREKKERFSLILESASTNQTSMYLCASSSSLNTEAFFGQGTRLTVV.

The CDR3 region is CASSLGLNTGELFF. In DNA, the CDR3 is TGTGCCAGCAGCTTGGGACTTAACACCGGGGAGCTGTTTTTT. J is TRBJ2-2 and V is TRBV7-3, with D perhaps TRBD2 (6 bases). Germline values: CDR1 SGHTA, CDR2 FQGTGA. This CDR3 is built from 14 residues. V dropped 3 bases and J dropped 2 bases, with 7 bases sitting between them.